The next 23 T cell receptor beta chains were all read from a single sample in a study of identical twins. TCRdb recomputed calls from the 5' RACE reads with MiXCR, one row per CDR3 protein. This sample yields 550,000 to 800,000 distinct CDR3 sequences, of which under 8.5% are seen a single time; 1.6% belongs to the top ten. These data also featured in a second study, about yellow fever vaccine responses in identical twins.

Sequencing input: PBMCs. The source is a woman under 30 in good health.

This clonotype was detected only a few times. The genes are TRBV11-3 and TRBJ2-1, with 8 bases matching TRBD1. Germline CDR1 SGHNT, CDR2 YENEEA. V lost 7 bases and J lost 7; bases outside the gene matches: 6. CDR3 length equals 13 residues. The DNA for the CDR3 is TGTGCCAGCAAGGACAGGGTGAGGAATGAGCAGTTCTTC. It codes for CASKDRVRNEQFF.

This clonotype was detected a few times. The chain joins TRBV5-1 to TRBJ2-1; 11 nucleotides line up with TRBD2. The germline V gene has CDR1 SGHRS and CDR2 YFSETQ. The CDR3 is 19 residues long. With 2 bases clipped from V and 0 bases from J, the junction kept 10 bases outside the gene matches. CDR3 bases: TGCGCCAGCAGCTTTTTTGGGACTAGCGGTTCGAGCTCCTACAATGAGCAGTTCTTC. Encoded protein: CASSFFGTSGSSSYNEQFF.

This chain connects TRBV4-2 to TRBJ2-7, with 9 positions matching TRBD1. V gave up 5 bases and J gave up 10 bases; unmatched junction bases: 6. CDR3 length: 12 residues. Germline CDR1 and CDR2: LGHNA and YNFKEQ. CDR3: CASSNRDREQYF. In DNA, the CDR3 is TGTGCCAGCAGCAACCGGGACAGGGAACAGTACTTC.

This clonotype came up many times. The gene calls are TRBV12-3 or TRBV12-4 and TRBJ2-5, with D perhaps TRBD1 (5 bases). The V end was cut by 3 bases, the J end by 5 bases, with 19 bases between. CDR3 length: 16 amino acids. CDR3 bases: TGTGCCAGCAGTTTCCGGCCCGTACTAAAGGGGGAGACCCAGTACTTC. Translating it yields CASSFRPVLKGETQYF.

This clonotype was detected many times. V and J are TRBV2 and TRBJ2-1, with 8 bases matching TRBD1. Germline V CDR1 and CDR2: SNHLY, FYNNEI. V shed 7 bases and J 7 bases; nucleotides not matched to a gene: 15. This CDR3 has 16 residues. The CDR3 DNA sequence: TGTGCCAGCATTGGGGACCTTCAGGGGGCTTGGAATGAGCAGTTCTTC. Residues: CASIGDLQGAWNEQFF.

A few counts support this clonotype. This chain connects TRBV24-1 to TRBJ2-1; D is possibly TRBD1 (5 bases). V was clipped by 5 bases and J by 7 bases, with 20 bases between them. Germline CDR1 KGHDR, CDR2 SFDVKD. The CDR3 runs 16 residues. CDR3 protein: CATSVTPGFVANEQFF. CDR3 bases: TGTGCCACCAGTGTCACACCAGGGTTTGTTGCGAATGAGCAGTTCTTC.

Ten or more counts support this clonotype. V and J are TRBV7-3 and TRBJ2-6; no clear D. The germline V gene has CDR1 SGHTA and CDR2 FQGTGA. The CDR3 contains 17 residues. The V end was cut by 3 bases, the J end by 0 bases, with 12 bases between. The chain's CDR3 is CASSLVRLSSGANVLTF. The CDR3 nucleotides are TGTGCCAGCAGCTTGGTGAGATTAAGCTCTGGGGCCAACGTCCTGACTTTC. The full variable domain, with the rest looked up from reference TRBV7-3 and TRBJ2-6, is GAGVSQTPSNKVTEKGKYVELRCDPISGHTALYWYRQSLGQGPEFLIYFQGTGAADDSGLPNDRFFAVRPEGSVSTLKIQRTERGDSAVYLCASSLVRLSSGANVLTFGAGSRLTVL.

The chain has TRBV20-1 and TRBJ2-5; TRBD2 aligns across 14 bases. Germline CDR1 DFQATT, CDR2 SNEGSKA (reference sequence). With 2 bases clipped from V and 4 bases from J, the junction kept 3 bases outside the gene matches. The CDR3 is 15 residues long. CDR3 nucleotide sequence: TGCAGTGCTAGAAGGGGGACTAGCGGGGGAGAGACCCAGTACTTC. Translating gives CSARRGTSGGETQYF.

The CDR3: CASGYRGLGRGGLSSNEQFF. CDR3 nucleotide sequence: TGCGCCAGCGGCTACAGGGGGCTTGGTAGGGGGGGGCTCTCGTCAAATGAGCAGTTCTTC. V usage is TRBV5-1 and J usage is TRBJ2-1; the match to TRBD1 covers 9 bases. The trim removed 7 bases at V and 7 bases at J, leaving 27 bases unmatched. Per the germline V gene, CDR1 is SGHRS and CDR2 is YFSETQ. CDR3 length: 20 residues.

This chain connects TRBV20-1 to TRBJ2-5; TRBD1 or TRBD2 may be the D gene (5 bases each). The CDR3 spans 15 residues. Trimming pared 3 bases from V and 5 bases from J, leaving 19 bases between. CDR1 is DFQATT, CDR2 SNEGSKA, per germline (reference sequence). The CDR3 sequence is CSARMLSGEGETQYF. The CDR3 nucleotides are TGCAGTGCTAGGATGTTGAGCGGAGAGGGGGAGACCCAGTACTTC.

For the CDR3, the DNA is TGTGCCAGCAGCTTAACGCCCCAGAACACCGGGGAGCTGTTTTTT. The encoded protein is CASSLTPQNTGELFF. The chain joins TRBV7-3 to TRBJ2-2; D gene ambiguous. CDR1 is SGHTA and CDR2 is FQGTGA in the germline V gene. CDR3 length: 15 amino acids. The V gene lost 0 bases and the J gene lost 1 base, with 6 bases spanning the gap.

This clonotype appeared a few times. V is TRBV29-1 and J is TRBJ2-1; D ambiguous. The CDR3 is 10 amino acids. In germline, CDR1 is SQVTM, CDR2 ANQGSEA. The ends were cut back, 6 bases at V and 7 bases at J, with 7 bases in the middle. The CDR3 loop reads CSVDLNEQFF. CDR3 coding DNA: TGCAGCGTAGACCTTAATGAGCAGTTCTTC.

The gene calls are TRBV4-1 and TRBJ1-6; D remains unclear. Germline CDR1 MGHRA, CDR2 YSYEKL. The CDR3 sequence is 16 residues long. V was clipped by 1 base and J by 6 bases, with 13 bases between them. The CDR3 loop is CASSQVGGKVNSPLHF. DNA for the CDR3: TGCGCCAGCAGCCAAGTAGGAGGGAAAGTTAATTCACCCCTCCACTTT.

In this sample, this clonotype turned up many times. This sequence joins TRBV12-3 or TRBV12-4 and TRBJ2-1; possibly TRBD2 for D (6 bases). Trimming took off 2 bases at V and 2 bases at J, with 10 bases between the two ends. The CDR3 has 15 amino acids. The CDR3 coding sequence is TGTGCCAGCAGTTTATCGCGGGGACCCTACAATGAGCAGTTCTTC. Amino acids: CASSLSRGPYNEQFF.

The sample holds a few counts of this clonotype. This sequence joins TRBV21-1 and TRBJ2-1; the D call of TRBD1 is as the table states it, not checked on the DNA. TRBV21-1 is an annotated pseudogene. The CDR3 consists of 16 residues. The CDR3 sequence: CASSKEGAGDANEQFF. The CDR3 DNA follows: TGTGCCAGCAGCAAAGAGGGGGCAGGGGATGCCAATGAGCAGTTCTTC.

This clonotype occurred many times. This chain joins TRBV20-1 and TRBJ2-7; the D is unclear. The germline V and J ends were trimmed by 1 base and 4 bases, with 8 bases remaining between them. The length of the CDR3 is 12 residues. Germline assignment: CDR1 DFQATT and CDR2 SNEGSKA (reference sequence). The CDR3 spells CSARGGWYEQYF. CDR3 DNA: TGCAGTGCTAGAGGAGGCTGGTACGAGCAGTACTTC.

The chain is built from TRBV27 and TRBJ1-5, with no clear D. Germline values: CDR1 MNHEY, CDR2 SMNVEV (reference sequence). The CDR3 has 15 residues. Trimming left V 7 bases short and J 0 bases short, with 13 bases between. In DNA, the CDR3 is TGTGCCAGCACGAAATCAGGATCTAGCAATCAGCCCCAGCATTTT. As protein: CASTKSGSSNQPQHF.

This clonotype appeared a few times. CDR3 region: CASSLGPSGSEYNEQFF. CDR3 nucleotides: TGCGCCAGCAGCTTGGGCCCCAGCGGGAGCGAATACAATGAGCAGTTCTTC. This sequence joins TRBV5-1 and TRBJ2-1, with TRBD2 matching 8 bases. The germline gives CDR1 SGHRS, CDR2 YFSETQ. This CDR3 comprises 17 residues. V shed 0 bases, J shed 4 bases, and the junction held 9 bases outside the gene matches.

This clonotype was seen only a few times. For the CDR3, the DNA is TGTGCCAGCAGTTTTGAGGGGGCGCGGCGAGGAGATACGCAGTATTTT. Protein: CASSFEGARRGDTQYF. The J gene is TRBJ2-3, the V gene TRBV27; 7 bases map to TRBD1. Germline CDR1 and CDR2: MNHEY and SMNVEV (reference sequence). CDR3 length: 16 residues. Trimming cost V 3 bases and J 5 bases; bases outside gene matches: 11.

The chain carries TRBV20-1 and TRBJ1-2, with D uncertain. The CDR3 totals 11 residues. Germline V gives CDR1 DFQATT, CDR2 SNEGSKA (reference sequence). Trimming took 1 base from V and 8 from J, leaving 8 bases between them. DNA for the CDR3: TGCAGTGCTAGAGTCTCAGGCGGCTACACCTTC. Protein: CSARVSGGYTF.

The table lists this clonotype with a few counts. The genes are TRBV7-8 and TRBJ2-7; D is possibly TRBD1 or TRBD2 (5 bases each). Germline V CDR1 and CDR2: SGHVS, FQNEAQ. V was cut by 3 bases and J by 2 bases, with 11 bases left in between. The CDR3 has 14 residues. Here the CDR3 reads CASSLLRGAYEQYF. The CDR3 bases are TGTGCCAGCAGCTTGCTACGAGGGGCCTACGAGCAGTACTTC.

In its sample, this clonotype was seen a few times. The J gene is TRBJ2-3, the V gene TRBV20-1; 8 bases fit TRBD2. The CDR3 has 16 amino acids. V was pared by 5 bases and J by 5 bases, with 15 bases of the junction left unmatched. Germline V CDR1 and CDR2: DFQATT, SNEGSKA (reference sequence). As DNA, the CDR3 is TGCAGTGCTCGACCGCTAGAGGCGGGAGGTGGAGATACGCAGTATTTT. It yields the protein CSARPLEAGGGDTQYF.

This clonotype occurred many times. The chain combines TRBV5-1 with TRBJ2-7, with TRBD2 matching over 10 bases. The J segment lost 0 bases and the V segment lost 3 bases, leaving 3 bases of the junction unmatched. This CDR3 region has 15 residues. Germline assignment: CDR1 SGHRS and CDR2 YFSETQ. CDR3 nucleotide sequence: TGCGCCAGCAGCTCCGGGACTAGCGACTCCTACGAGCAGTACTTC. This sequence encodes CASSSGTSDSYEQYF.